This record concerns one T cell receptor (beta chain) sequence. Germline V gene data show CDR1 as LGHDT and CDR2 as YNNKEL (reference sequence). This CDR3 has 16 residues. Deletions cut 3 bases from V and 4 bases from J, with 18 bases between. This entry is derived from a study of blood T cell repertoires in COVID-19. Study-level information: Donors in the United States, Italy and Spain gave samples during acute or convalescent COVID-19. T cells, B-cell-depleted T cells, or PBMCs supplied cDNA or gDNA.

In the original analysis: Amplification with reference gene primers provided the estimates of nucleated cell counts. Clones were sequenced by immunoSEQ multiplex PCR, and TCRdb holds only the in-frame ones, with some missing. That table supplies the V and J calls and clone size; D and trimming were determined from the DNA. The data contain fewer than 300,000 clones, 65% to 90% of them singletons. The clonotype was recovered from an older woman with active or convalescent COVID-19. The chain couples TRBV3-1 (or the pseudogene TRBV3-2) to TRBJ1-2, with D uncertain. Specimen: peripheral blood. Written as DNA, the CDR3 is TGTGCCAGCAGCCACGGGGTTGAGGGAAGTAGCTATGGCTACACCTTC. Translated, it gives CASSHGVEGSSYGYTF.